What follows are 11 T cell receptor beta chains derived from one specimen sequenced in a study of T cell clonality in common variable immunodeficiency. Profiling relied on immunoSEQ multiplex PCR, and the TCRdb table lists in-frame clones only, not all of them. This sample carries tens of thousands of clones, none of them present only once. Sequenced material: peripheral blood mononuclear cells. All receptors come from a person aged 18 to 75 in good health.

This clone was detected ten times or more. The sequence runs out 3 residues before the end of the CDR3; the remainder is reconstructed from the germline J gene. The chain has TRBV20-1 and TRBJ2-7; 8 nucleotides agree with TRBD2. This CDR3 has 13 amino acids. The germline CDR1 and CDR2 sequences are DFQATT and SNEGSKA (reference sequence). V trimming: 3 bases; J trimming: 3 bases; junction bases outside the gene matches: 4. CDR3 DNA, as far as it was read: TGCAGTGCTAGCCCCGGGACTAGCTACGAG. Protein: CSASPGTSYE. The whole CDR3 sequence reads CSASPGTSYEQYF.

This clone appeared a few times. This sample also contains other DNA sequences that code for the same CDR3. The CDR3 sequence is CASSVTAGGPEETQYF. The covered CDR3 bases are TGTGCCAGTAGTGTAACGGCGGGAGGGCCGGAAGAGACC. The chain couples TRBV19 to TRBJ2-5; 9 bases are shared with TRBD2. The missing CDR3 end, 3 residues past where the read stops, is filled in from the germline J gene. The CDR3 runs 16 residues. V trimming: 5 bases; J trimming: 3 bases; junction bases outside the gene matches: 10. Looked up from germline, CDR1 is LNHDA and CDR2 is SQIVND (reference sequence).

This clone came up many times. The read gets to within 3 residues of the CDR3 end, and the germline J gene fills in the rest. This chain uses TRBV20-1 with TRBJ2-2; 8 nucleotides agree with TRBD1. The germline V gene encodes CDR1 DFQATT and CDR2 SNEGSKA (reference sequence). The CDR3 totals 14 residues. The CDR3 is CSARPRTGLEKLFF. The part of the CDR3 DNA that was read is TGCAGTGCTAGACCAAGGACAGGGTTGGAAAAG.

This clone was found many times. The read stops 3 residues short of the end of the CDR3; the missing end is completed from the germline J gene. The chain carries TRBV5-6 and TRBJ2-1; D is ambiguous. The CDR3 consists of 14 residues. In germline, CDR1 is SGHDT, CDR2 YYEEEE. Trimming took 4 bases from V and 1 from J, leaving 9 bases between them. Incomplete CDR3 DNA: TGTGCCAGCAGCCCAAGCCCATCCTACAATGAG. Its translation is CASSPSPSYNE. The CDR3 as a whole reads CASSPSPSYNEQFF.

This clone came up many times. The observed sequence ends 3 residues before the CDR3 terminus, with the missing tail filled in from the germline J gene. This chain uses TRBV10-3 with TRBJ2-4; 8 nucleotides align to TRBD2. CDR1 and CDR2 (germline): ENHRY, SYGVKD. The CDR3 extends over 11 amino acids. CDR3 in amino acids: CAISGGGIQYF. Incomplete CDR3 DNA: TGTGCCATCAGCGGGGGGGGAATT.

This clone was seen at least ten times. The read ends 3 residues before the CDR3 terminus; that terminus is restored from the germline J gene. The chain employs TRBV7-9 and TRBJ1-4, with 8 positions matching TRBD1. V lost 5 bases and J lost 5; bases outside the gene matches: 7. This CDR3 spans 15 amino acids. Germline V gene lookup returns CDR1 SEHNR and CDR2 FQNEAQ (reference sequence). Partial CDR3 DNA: TGTGCCAGCAGCGGGGGACAGGTACAGAATGAAAAA. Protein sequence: CASSGGQVQNEK. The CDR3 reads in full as CASSGGQVQNEKLFF.

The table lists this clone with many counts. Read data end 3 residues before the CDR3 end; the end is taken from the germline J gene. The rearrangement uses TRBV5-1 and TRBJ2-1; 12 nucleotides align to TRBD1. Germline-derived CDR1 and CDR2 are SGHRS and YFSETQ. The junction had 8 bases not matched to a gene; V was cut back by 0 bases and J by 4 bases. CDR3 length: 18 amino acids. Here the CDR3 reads CASSLDSGTGGIYNEQFF. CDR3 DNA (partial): TGCGCCAGCAGCTTGGACTCCGGGACAGGGGGCATATACAATGAG.

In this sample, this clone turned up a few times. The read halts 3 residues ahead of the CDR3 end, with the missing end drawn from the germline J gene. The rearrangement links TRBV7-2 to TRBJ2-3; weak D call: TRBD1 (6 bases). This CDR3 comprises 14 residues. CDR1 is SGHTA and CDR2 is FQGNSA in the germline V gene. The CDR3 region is CASSLGTGNQPQYF. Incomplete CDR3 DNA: TGTGCCAGCAGCTTAGGCACAGGGAATCAGCCG.

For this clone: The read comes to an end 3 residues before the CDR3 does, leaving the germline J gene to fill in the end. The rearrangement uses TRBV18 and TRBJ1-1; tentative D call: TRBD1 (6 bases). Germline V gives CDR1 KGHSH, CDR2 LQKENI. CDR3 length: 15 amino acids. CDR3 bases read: TGTGCCAGCTCACCTTTGGGGGCTCCCAATGAAAAA. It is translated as CASSPLGAPNEK. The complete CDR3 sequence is CASSPLGAPNEKAFF.

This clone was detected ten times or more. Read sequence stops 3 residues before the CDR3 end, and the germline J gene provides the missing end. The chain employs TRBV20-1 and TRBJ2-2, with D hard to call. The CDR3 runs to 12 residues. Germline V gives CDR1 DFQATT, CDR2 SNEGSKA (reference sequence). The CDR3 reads CSARATNEKLFF. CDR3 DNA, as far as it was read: TGCAGTGCTAGGGCAACTAATGAAAAG.

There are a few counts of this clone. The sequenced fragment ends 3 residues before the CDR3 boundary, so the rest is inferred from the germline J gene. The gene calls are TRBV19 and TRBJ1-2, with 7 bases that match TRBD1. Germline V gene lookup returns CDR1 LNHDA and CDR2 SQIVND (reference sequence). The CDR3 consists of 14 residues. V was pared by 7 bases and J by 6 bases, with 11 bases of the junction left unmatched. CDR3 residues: CASITDRAGNGYTF. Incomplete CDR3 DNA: TGTGCCAGTATCACAGACAGGGCGGGTAATGGC.